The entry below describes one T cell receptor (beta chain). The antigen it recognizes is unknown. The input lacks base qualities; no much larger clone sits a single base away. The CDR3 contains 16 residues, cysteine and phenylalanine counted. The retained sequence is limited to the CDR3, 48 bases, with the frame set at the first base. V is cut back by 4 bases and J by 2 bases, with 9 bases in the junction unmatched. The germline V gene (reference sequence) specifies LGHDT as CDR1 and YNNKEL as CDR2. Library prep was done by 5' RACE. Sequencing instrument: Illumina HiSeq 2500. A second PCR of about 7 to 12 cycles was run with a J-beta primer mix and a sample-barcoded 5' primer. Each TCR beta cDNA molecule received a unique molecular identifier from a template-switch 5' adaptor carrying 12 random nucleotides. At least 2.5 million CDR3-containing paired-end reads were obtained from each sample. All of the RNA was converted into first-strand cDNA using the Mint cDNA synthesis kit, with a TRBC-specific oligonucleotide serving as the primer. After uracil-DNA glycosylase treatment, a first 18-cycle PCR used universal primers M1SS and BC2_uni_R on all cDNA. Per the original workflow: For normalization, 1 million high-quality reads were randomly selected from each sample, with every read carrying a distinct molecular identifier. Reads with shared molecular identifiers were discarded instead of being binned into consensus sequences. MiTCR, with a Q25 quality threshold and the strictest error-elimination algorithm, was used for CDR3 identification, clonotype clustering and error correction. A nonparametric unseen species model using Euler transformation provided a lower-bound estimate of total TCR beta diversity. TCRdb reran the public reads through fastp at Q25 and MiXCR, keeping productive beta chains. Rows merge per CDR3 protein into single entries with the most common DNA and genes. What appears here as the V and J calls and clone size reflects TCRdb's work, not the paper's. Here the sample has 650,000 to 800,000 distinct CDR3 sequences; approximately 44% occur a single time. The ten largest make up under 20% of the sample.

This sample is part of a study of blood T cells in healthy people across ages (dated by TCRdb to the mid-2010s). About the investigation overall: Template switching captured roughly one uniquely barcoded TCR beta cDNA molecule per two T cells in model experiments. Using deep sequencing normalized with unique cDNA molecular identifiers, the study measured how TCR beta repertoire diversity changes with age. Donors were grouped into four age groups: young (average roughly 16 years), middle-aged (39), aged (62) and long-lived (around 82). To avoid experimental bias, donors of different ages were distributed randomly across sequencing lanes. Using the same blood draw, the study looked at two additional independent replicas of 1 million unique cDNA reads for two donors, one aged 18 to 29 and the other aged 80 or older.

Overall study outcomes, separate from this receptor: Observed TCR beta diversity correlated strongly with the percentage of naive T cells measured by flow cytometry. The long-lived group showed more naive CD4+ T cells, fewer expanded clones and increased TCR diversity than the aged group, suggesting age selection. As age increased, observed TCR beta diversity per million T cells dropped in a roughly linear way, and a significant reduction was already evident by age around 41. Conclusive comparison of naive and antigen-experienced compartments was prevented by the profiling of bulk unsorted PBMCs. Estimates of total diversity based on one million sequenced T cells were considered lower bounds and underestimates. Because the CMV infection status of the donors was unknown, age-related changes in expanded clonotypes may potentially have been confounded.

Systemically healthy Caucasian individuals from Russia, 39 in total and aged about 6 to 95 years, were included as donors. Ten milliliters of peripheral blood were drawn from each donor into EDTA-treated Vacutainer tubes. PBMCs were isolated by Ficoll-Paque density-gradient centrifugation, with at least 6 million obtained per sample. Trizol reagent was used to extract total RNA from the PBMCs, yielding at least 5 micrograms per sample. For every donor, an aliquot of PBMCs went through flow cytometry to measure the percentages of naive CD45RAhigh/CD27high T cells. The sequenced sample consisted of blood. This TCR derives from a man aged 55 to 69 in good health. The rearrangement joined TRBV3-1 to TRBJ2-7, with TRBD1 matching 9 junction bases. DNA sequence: TGTGCCAGCAGCCCGACATGTGGGACAGGGCCCTACGAGCAGTACTTC. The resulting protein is CASSPTCGTGPYEQYF.